These 18 T cell receptor beta chains originate from one sample sequenced in a study of blood T cell repertoires in COVID-19. The method was immunoSEQ multiplex PCR; TCRdb's version includes in-frame clones alone and lacks a portion of them. The table lists 300,000 or so clones, roughly 90% of them singletons, with under 3.5% in the top ten. Sequenced input: peripheral blood. The receptors were gathered from a woman aged 25 to 39 with COVID-19, enrolled during active disease.

This sequence joins TRBV11-2 and TRBJ2-5; D possibly corresponds to TRBD1 (6 bases). V was cut by 2 bases and J by 5 bases, with 15 bases left in between. This CDR3 contains 15 residues. The germline CDR1 and CDR2 sequences are SGHAT and FQNNGV. This chain's CDR3 is CASSLNRVDGETQYF. The CDR3 DNA reads as TGTGCCAGCAGCTTAAACAGGGTGGACGGGGAGACCCAGTACTTC.

The gene calls are TRBV7-6 and TRBJ1-1, with TRBD1 as a possible D gene (6 bases). Germline CDR1 reads SGHVS; CDR2 reads FNYEAQ. This CDR3 has 15 amino acids. V dropped 1 base and J dropped 0 bases, with 9 bases sitting between them. CDR3 bases: TGTGCCAGCAGCTTAGGGGGACAAATGAACACTGAAGCTTTCTTT. Amino acids: CASSLGGQMNTEAFF.

The chain uses TRBV18 and TRBJ1-2; D is possibly TRBD1 (6 bases). V was trimmed by 3 bases and J by 2 bases, leaving 13 bases between them. Germline lookup yields CDR1 KGHSH and CDR2 LQKENI. The CDR3 is 15 residues long. CDR3 protein: CASSPAGQGNYGYTF. The DNA for the CDR3 is TGTGCCAGCTCACCCGCAGGGCAGGGGAACTATGGCTACACCTTC.

This chain connects TRBV5-1 to TRBJ2-3; D might be TRBD2 (5 bases). Germline values: CDR1 SGHRS, CDR2 YFSETQ. This CDR3 contains 15 residues. The V end was cut by 2 bases, the J end by 1 base, with 11 bases between. The CDR3 sequence is CASSLDSGGTDTQYF. The DNA of the CDR3 is TGCGCCAGCAGCTTAGACTCCGGGGGCACAGATACGCAGTATTTT.

The chain has TRBV11-2 and TRBJ2-7, with 10 bases that match TRBD2. Germline-derived CDR1 and CDR2 are SGHAT and FQNNGV. The ends lost 3 bases at V and 9 bases at J; junction bases unmatched: 17. There are 17 residues in the CDR3. This chain's CDR3 is CASSFALAGAKIKGQYF. For the CDR3, the DNA is TGTGCCAGCAGCTTTGCTCTAGCGGGAGCAAAAATCAAAGGGCAGTACTTC.

V gene TRBV7-3 combines with J gene TRBJ1-2; D ambiguous. Germline lookup yields CDR1 SGHTA and CDR2 FQGTGA. This CDR3 has 13 residues. V lost 1 base, J lost 4 bases, and 7 bases lay in between. The CDR3 DNA follows: TGTGCCAGCAGCTTAAGGGCAGGCTATGGCTACACCTTC. This gives the protein CASSLRAGYGYTF.

The chain employs TRBV3-1 (or the pseudogene TRBV3-2) and TRBJ2-4; D possibly corresponds to TRBD1 (6 bases). CDR3 length equals 16 residues. The germline CDR1 and CDR2 sequences are LGHDT and YNNKEL (reference sequence). Trimming took off 6 bases at V and 0 bases at J, with 15 bases between the two ends. As DNA, the CDR3 is TGTGCCAGCAGTCATACCCGGACAGCAGCCAAAAACATTCAGTACTTC. It translates to CASSHTRTAAKNIQYF.

This sequence joins TRBV12-3 or TRBV12-4 and TRBJ1-2; no firm D call. The length of the CDR3 is 11 residues. The V and J ends lost 8 bases and 0 bases respectively, with 4 bases between them. Here the CDR3 reads CASRANYGYTF. The DNA for the CDR3 is TGTGCCAGCCGGGCTAACTATGGCTACACCTTC.

This clone showed up just a few times. The chain recombines TRBV3-1 (or the pseudogene TRBV3-2) with TRBJ1-6; D not resolved. This CDR3 is built from 13 residues. Germline V CDR1 and CDR2: LGHDT, YNNKEL (reference sequence). The ends were cut back, 0 bases at V and 8 bases at J, with 5 bases in the middle. CDR3 in amino acids: CASSQDRDSPLHF. In nucleotides, the CDR3 is TGTGCCAGCAGCCAAGATCGGGATTCACCCCTCCACTTT.

This clone was seen a handful of times. Other DNA variants within this sample encode the same CDR3. The rearrangement links TRBV2 to TRBJ1-5; D possibly corresponds to TRBD1 (6 bases). Germline CDR1 SNHLY, CDR2 FYNNEI. V lost 4 bases, J lost 2 bases, and 6 bases lay in between. CDR3 length: 13 residues. CDR3 region: CASSGQGNQPQHF. DNA for the CDR3: TGTGCCAGCAGTGGACAGGGCAATCAGCCCCAGCATTTT.

The gene calls are TRBV2 and TRBJ2-7; D is possibly TRBD1 (6 bases). Germline V lookup: CDR1 SNHLY, CDR2 FYNNEI. V lost 6 bases and J lost 1, with 16 bases in between. This CDR3 has 15 amino acids. CDR3 amino acids: CASRHRTEQSYEQYF. DNA of the CDR3: TGTGCCAGCAGACACCGGACAGAGCAGTCCTACGAGCAGTACTTC.

This clone was counted only a few times. The chain combines TRBV19 with TRBJ1-6; weak D call: TRBD1 (6 bases). This CDR3 comprises 16 residues. Trimming left V 6 bases short and J 0 bases short, with 12 bases between. CDR1 LNHDA and CDR2 SQIVND come from the germline V gene (reference sequence). CDR3 DNA sequence: TGTGCCAGTAGACCGGGACACAGCTCCTATAATTCACCCCTCCACTTT. Residues: CASRPGHSSYNSPLHF.

The V and J genes are TRBV5-5 and TRBJ2-2; possible D gene TRBD1, 5 bases. The CDR3 covers 15 residues. V was shortened by 0 bases and J by 7 bases, with 13 bases between the two germline ends. Germline V CDR1 and CDR2: SGHKS, YYEKEE (reference sequence). The CDR3 loop reads CASSLALAGNGELFF. DNA of the CDR3: TGTGCCAGCAGCTTGGCCTTGGCAGGGAACGGGGAGCTGTTTTTT.

This clone appeared a single time. The chain employs TRBV3-1 (or the pseudogene TRBV3-2) and TRBJ2-5; D is perhaps TRBD1 (5 bases). The CDR3 is 16 amino acids. Trimming left V 3 bases short and J 7 bases short, with 21 bases between. Per the germline V gene, CDR1 is LGHDT and CDR2 is YNNKEL (reference sequence). The CDR3 protein is CASSQKPSTVMGTQYF. CDR3 nucleotides: TGTGCCAGCAGCCAGAAGCCCTCGACAGTCATGGGGACCCAGTACTTC.

The rearrangement links TRBV6-5 to TRBJ1-2; TRBD1 agrees at 9 bases. The CDR3 is 14 residues long. The trim removed 8 bases at V and 8 bases at J, leaving 12 bases unmatched. CDR1 MNHEY and CDR2 SVGAGI come from the germline V gene. CDR3 in DNA: TGTGCCAGCCGGAAACAGGGGGCGCGGCAAGGCTACACCTTC. It specifies CASRKQGARQGYTF.

The J gene is TRBJ2-4, the V gene TRBV27; 9 bases are a match to TRBD1. The CDR3 spans 12 residues. The J segment lost 7 bases and the V segment lost 7 bases, leaving 2 bases of the junction unmatched. The germline V gene has CDR1 MNHEY and CDR2 SMNVEV (reference sequence). CDR3 in DNA: TGTGCCAGCATCGGGACAGGGAACATTCAGTACTTC. Its protein is CASIGTGNIQYF.

The V gene is TRBV5-4, the J gene TRBJ2-1, with TRBD2 identical over 9 bases. Germline V gives CDR1 SGHNT, CDR2 YYREEE (reference sequence). V lost 0 bases, J lost 7 bases, and 8 bases stayed unmatched. CDR3 length: 16 amino acids. CDR3 sequence (DNA): TGTGCCAGCAGCTTGGCCTGGGCGGGAGGGCCGAATGAGCAGTTCTTC. It translates to CASSLAWAGGPNEQFF.

V is TRBV11-2 and J is TRBJ1-1, with D tentatively TRBD1 (5 bases). V was trimmed by 5 bases and J by 5 bases, leaving 24 bases between them. This CDR3 has 17 amino acids. Germline V CDR1 and CDR2: SGHAT, FQNNGV. CDR3 sequence reads: CASSQGRGLKVETEAFF. DNA of the CDR3: TGTGCCAGCAGCCAGGGAAGGGGACTCAAAGTGGAGACTGAAGCTTTCTTT. The full variable domain, its missing parts supplied by reference TRBV11-2 and TRBJ1-1, is EAGVAQSPRYKIIEKRQSVAFWCNPISGHATLYWYQQILGQGPKLLIQFQNNGVVDDSQLPKDRFSAERLKGVDSTLKIQPAKLEDSAVYLCASSQGRGLKVETEAFFGQGTRLTVV.